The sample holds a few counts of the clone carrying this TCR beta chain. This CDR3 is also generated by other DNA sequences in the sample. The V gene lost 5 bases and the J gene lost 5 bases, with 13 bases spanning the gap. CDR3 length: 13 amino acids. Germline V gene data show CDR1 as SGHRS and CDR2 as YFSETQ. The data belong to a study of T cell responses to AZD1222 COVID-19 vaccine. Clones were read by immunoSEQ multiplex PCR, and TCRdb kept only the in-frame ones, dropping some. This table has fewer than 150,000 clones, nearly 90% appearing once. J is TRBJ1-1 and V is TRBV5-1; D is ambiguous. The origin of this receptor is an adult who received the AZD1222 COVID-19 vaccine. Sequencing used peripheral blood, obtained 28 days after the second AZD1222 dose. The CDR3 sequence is CASSLAVGTEAFF. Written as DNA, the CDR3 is TGCGCCAGCAGTCTCGCCGTGGGGACTGAAGCTTTCTTT.